The TCR beta chain described here comes from a study of radiotherapy plus CTLA-4 blockade in lung cancer. This CDR3 region has 15 residues. Trimming cost V 2 bases and J 0 bases, with 8 bases left between them. Germline V gene data show CDR1 as KGHSH and CDR2 as LQKENI. Study-level findings and limits: Some TCR clones had been derived from tumors. These clones expanded in peripheral blood after radiotherapy plus ipilimumab. How blood T cell clones changed early, along with interferon-beta, reportedly forecast response best.

Chemo-refractory metastatic non-small-cell lung cancer patients underwent focal radiation alongside CTLA-4 blockade with ipilimumab. TCRdb's copy holds only in-frame clones and misses some; the assay was immunoSEQ multiplex PCR. The data show around 56,000 clones, 70% to 80% seen once. With respect to this clone: The target antigen is unknown.

The source material was peripheral blood, sampled from a patient treated with radiotherapy plus ipilimumab. The chain recombines TRBV18 with TRBJ2-1, with D possibly matching TRBD2 (6 bases). The source of this sequence is a human donor with non-small cell lung cancer who had a complete response to radiotherapy plus ipilimumab. The CDR3 sequence is CASSPGGFSYNEQFF. In DNA form, the CDR3 reads TGTGCCAGCTCACCAGGGGGGTTCTCCTACAATGAGCAGTTCTTC.